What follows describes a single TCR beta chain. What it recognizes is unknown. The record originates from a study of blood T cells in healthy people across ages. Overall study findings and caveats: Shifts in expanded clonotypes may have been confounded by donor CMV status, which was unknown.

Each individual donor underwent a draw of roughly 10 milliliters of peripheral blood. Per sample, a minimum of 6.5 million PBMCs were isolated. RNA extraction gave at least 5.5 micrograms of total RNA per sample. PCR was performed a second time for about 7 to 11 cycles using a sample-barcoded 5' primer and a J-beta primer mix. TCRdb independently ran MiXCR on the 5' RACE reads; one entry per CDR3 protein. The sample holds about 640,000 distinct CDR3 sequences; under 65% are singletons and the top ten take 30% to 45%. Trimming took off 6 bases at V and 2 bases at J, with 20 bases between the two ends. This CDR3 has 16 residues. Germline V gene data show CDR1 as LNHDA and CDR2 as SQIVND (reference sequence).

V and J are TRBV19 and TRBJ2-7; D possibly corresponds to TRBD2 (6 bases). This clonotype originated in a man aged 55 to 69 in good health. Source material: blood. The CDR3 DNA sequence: TGTGCCAGTAGCACCGGAGGGGTACAGAATCCCTACGAGCAGTACTTC. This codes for CASSTGGVQNPYEQYF.